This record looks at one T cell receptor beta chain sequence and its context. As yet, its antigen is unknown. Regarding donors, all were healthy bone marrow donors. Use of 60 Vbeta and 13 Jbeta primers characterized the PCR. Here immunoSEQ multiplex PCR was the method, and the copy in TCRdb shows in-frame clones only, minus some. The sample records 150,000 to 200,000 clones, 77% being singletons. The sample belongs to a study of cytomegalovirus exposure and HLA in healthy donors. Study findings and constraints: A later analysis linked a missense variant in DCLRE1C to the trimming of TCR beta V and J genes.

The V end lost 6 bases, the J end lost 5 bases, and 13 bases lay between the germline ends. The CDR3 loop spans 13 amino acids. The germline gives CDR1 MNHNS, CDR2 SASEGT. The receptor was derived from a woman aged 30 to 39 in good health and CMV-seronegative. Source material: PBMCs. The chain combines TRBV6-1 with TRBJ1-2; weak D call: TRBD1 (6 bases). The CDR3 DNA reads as TGTGCCAGCAGAGCCGACAGGCAGTATGGCTACACCTTC. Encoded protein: CASRADRQYGYTF.